The 25 T cell receptor beta chains below were found in one sample sequenced in a study of shared clonotypes between healthy human individuals. Method: immunoSEQ multiplex PCR; TCRdb's copy keeps in-frame clones and lacks some. The table includes under 550,000 clones, 95% to 97% detected once. Material for sequencing was naive CD4+ T cells sorted from blood. Subset noted: CD45RA+ positively selected. These receptors came from a woman aged 25-40 years in good health.

This chain links TRBV19 with TRBJ2-2; TRBD1 matches at 9 bases. The J segment lost 11 bases and the V segment lost 4 bases, leaving 8 bases of the junction unmatched. Germline V gene data show CDR1 as LNHDA and CDR2 as SQIVND (reference sequence). The CDR3 sequence is 14 residues long. The CDR3 DNA is TGTGCCAGTAGTACGCGTGACAGGGGGATAGAGCTGTTTTTT. Protein sequence: CASSTRDRGIELFF.

V and J are TRBV23-1 and TRBJ2-7; D gene uncertain. TRBV23-1 is an ORF for which the function is uncertain. V was pared by 3 bases and J by 2 bases, with 20 bases between. The CDR3 has 17 residues. The DNA of the CDR3 is TGCGCCAGCAGTCATTGTACGAAATCCGGGTTCCCCTACGAGCAGTACTTC. The encoded protein is CASSHCTKSGFPYEQYF.

The CDR3 sequence is CASSSGHGYTF. In DNA, the CDR3 is TGTGCCAGCAGCTCCGGACACGGCTACACCTTC. The V gene is TRBV9, the J gene TRBJ1-2, with D maybe TRBD1 (5 bases). Trimming took off 4 bases at V and 8 bases at J, with 9 bases between the two ends. Germline loops: CDR1 SGDLS, CDR2 YYNGEE. The CDR3 totals 11 residues.

The chain has TRBV10-2 and TRBJ2-7; TRBD2 matches at 13 bases. The CDR3 has 14 amino acids. CDR1 is WSHSY and CDR2 is SAAADI in the germline V gene. Losses at the gene ends were 8 bases for V and 6 bases for J; bases not matched to a gene: 7. CDR3 nucleotide sequence: TGCGCCAGCCTAGGACTAGCGGGAGTTCCCGAGCAGTACTTC. Translating gives CASLGLAGVPEQYF.

The chain couples TRBV9 to TRBJ2-3; 7 nucleotides line up with TRBD1. CDR1 and CDR2 from the germline V gene are SGDLS and YYNGEE. After removal of 4 bases from V and 13 bases from J, the junction contained 9 bases not matched to a gene. The CDR3 totals 12 residues. CDR3 nucleotide sequence: TGTGCCAGCAGCCGAGCTCCGGGACAGAAGTATTTT. Its protein is CASSRAPGQKYF.

This rearrangement joins TRBV18 to TRBJ2-5, with D perhaps TRBD2 (5 bases). The V gene's germline CDR1 is KGHSH and CDR2 LQKENI. Trimming shortened V by 2 bases and J by 2 bases, and 18 bases separated the two germline ends. This CDR3 spans 17 amino acids. CDR3 amino acids: CASSPMSTIGGQETQYF. The CDR3 bases are TGTGCCAGCTCACCAATGTCGACTATAGGTGGTCAAGAGACCCAGTACTTC.

This clone was detected once. The chain uses TRBV27 and TRBJ2-1; TRBD1 is a possible D gene (6 bases). Germline assignment: CDR1 MNHEY and CDR2 SMNVEV (reference sequence). V dropped 1 base and J dropped 0 bases, with 13 bases sitting between them. The CDR3 extends over 17 amino acids. For the CDR3, the DNA is TGTGCCAGCAGTTTATGGAAGACAGGTTTCTCCTACAATGAGCAGTTCTTC. This codes for CASSLWKTGFSYNEQFF.

The chain combines TRBV29-1 with TRBJ2-5; D gene ambiguous. Trimming left V 7 bases short and J 4 bases short, with 13 bases between. The CDR3 contains 12 residues. Germline lookup yields CDR1 SQVTM and CDR2 ANQGSEA. CDR3 nucleotide sequence: TGCAGCGGCGCGGTAGACGGAGAGACCCAGTACTTC. Its translation: CSGAVDGETQYF.

The V call is TRBV7-9, the J call TRBJ1-1; 7 positions match TRBD1. V lost 6 bases to trimming and J lost 5 bases; unmatched junction nucleotides: 6. Germline loops: CDR1 SEHNR, CDR2 FQNEAQ (reference sequence). The CDR3 has 13 amino acids. The CDR3 loop is CASRTQGRTEAFF. The CDR3 coding sequence is TGTGCCAGCAGAACACAGGGGAGGACTGAAGCTTTCTTT.

V is TRBV7-9 and J is TRBJ2-1; 7 bases line up with TRBD1. The CDR3 is 15 amino acids. Germline CDR1 reads SEHNR; CDR2 reads FQNEAQ (reference sequence). J gave up 6 bases and V 5 bases, and 10 bases lay outside the gene matches. The CDR3 here is CASSRDRDPVNEQFF. The CDR3 DNA follows: TGTGCCAGCAGCCGCGACAGGGACCCCGTCAATGAGCAGTTCTTC.

J is TRBJ2-7 and V is TRBV4-1, with D perhaps TRBD2 (5 bases). Germline assignment: CDR1 MGHRA and CDR2 YSYEKL. The CDR3 sequence is 16 residues long. Trimming removed 1 base from V and 4 bases from J, with 17 bases in between. The chain's CDR3 is CASSQGGLTNQYEQYF. DNA for the CDR3: TGCGCCAGCAGCCAAGGCGGACTCACCAACCAATACGAGCAGTACTTC.

The chain carries TRBV7-9 and TRBJ2-3; D is undetermined. V shed 3 bases and J shed 1 base, with 14 bases lying between them. CDR3 length equals 16 residues. Germline loops: CDR1 SEHNR, CDR2 FQNEAQ (reference sequence). For the CDR3, the DNA is TGTGCCAGCAGCTTTTCAGGAGAGCTTGGCACAGATACGCAGTATTTT. Translation gives CASSFSGELGTDTQYF. The entire variable domain, with the rest obtained from reference TRBV7-9 and TRBJ2-3, is as follows: DTGVSQNPRHKITKRGQNVTFRCDPISEHNRLYWYRQTLGQGPEFLTYFQNEAQLEKSRLLSDRFSAERPKGSFSTLEIQRTEQGDSAMYLCASSFSGELGTDTQYFGPGTRLTVL.

With regard to this clone: Other DNA sequences in the same sample also yield this CDR3. The chain is built from TRBV28 and TRBJ1-4; D unresolved. CDR1 and CDR2 from the germline V gene are MDHEN and SYDVKM. Between the trimmed V and J ends, which lost 3 bases and 2 bases, there was a span of 4 bases. The CDR3 length is 13 residues. This CDR3 is CASSLGTNEKLFF. The CDR3 nucleotides read TGTGCCAGCAGTTTGGGCACTAATGAAAAACTGTTTTTT.

This clone was seen once. The chain recombines TRBV4-1 with TRBJ2-7; tentatively, D is TRBD1 (5 bases). CDR3 length: 15 residues. Germline V gene sequence: CDR1 MGHRA, CDR2 YSYEKL. V lost 2 bases, J lost 5 bases, and 16 bases lay in between. The CDR3 loop is CASSQPNLLTDEQYF. The CDR3 bases are TGCGCCAGCAGCCAACCCAACTTGTTGACAGACGAGCAGTACTTC.

CDR3 amino acids: CASSRTGGDTEAFF. Here the CDR3 DNA reads TGCGCCAGCAGCCGAACGGGGGGGGACACTGAAGCTTTCTTT. This chain joins TRBV4-1 and TRBJ1-1; perhaps TRBD1 as D (5 bases). The V gene lost 4 bases and the J gene lost 3 bases, with 12 bases spanning the gap. The CDR3 totals 14 residues. Per the germline V gene, CDR1 is MGHRA and CDR2 is YSYEKL.

The rearrangement links TRBV28 to TRBJ1-2; D uncertain. Germline CDR1 MDHEN, CDR2 SYDVKM. The CDR3 covers 14 residues. V lost 5 bases, J lost 5 bases, and 15 bases lay in between. The CDR3 is CASSPPVRTYGYTF. The CDR3 bases are TGTGCCAGCAGTCCTCCCGTCAGGACTTATGGCTACACCTTC.

This chain uses TRBV28 with TRBJ1-2; a possible D gene is TRBD1 (5 bases). The CDR3 loop spans 18 amino acids. V was shortened by 5 bases and J by 0 bases, with 22 bases between the two germline ends. Germline V gene data show CDR1 as MDHEN and CDR2 as SYDVKM. The chain's CDR3 is CASSTRDYHSSANYGYTF. The CDR3 DNA is TGTGCCAGCAGTACCCGGGACTACCATTCGAGCGCTAACTATGGCTACACCTTC.

The V gene is TRBV6-6, the J gene TRBJ1-1; D gene uncertain. V lost 2 bases to trimming and J lost 1 base, with 8 bases between them. The CDR3 extends over 14 amino acids. Germline CDR1 reads MNHNY; CDR2 reads SVGAGI (reference sequence). The CDR3 is CASSYSFGNTEAFF. The CDR3 DNA is TGTGCCAGCAGTTACAGCTTTGGGAACACTGAAGCTTTCTTT.

CDR3 nucleotides: TGTGCCAGCAGTTACTCGACAGGGCCCCTTACAGATACGCAGTATTTT. The encoded protein is CASSYSTGPLTDTQYF. This chain links TRBV6-6 with TRBJ2-3; 7 bases map to TRBD1. J lost 3 bases, V lost 0 bases, and 6 bases had no gene match. The V gene's germline CDR1 is MNHNY and CDR2 SVGAGI (reference sequence). This CDR3 region has 16 residues.

This clone came up once. The chain uses TRBV5-1 and TRBJ2-5; weak D call: TRBD1 (5 bases). Judging by the DNA end, TRBJ2-7 fits better; the J call may be wrong. This CDR3 is built from 15 residues. Germline assignment: CDR1 SGHRS and CDR2 YFSETQ. The CDR3, as DNA: TGCGCCAGCAGCAGGATTGACAGTAATAGTGGCGAGCAGTACTTC. Its translation is CASSRIDSNSGEQYF.

The chain carries TRBV5-1 and TRBJ2-2; 9 bases align to TRBD2. CDR3 size: 15 residues. J gave up 5 bases and V 2 bases, and 4 bases lay outside the gene matches. The germline gives CDR1 SGHRS, CDR2 YFSETQ. This chain's CDR3 is CASSFSGRRTGELFF. For the CDR3, the DNA is TGCGCCAGCAGCTTCAGCGGGAGGCGGACCGGGGAGCTGTTTTTT.

Only one count was recorded for this clone. The V and J genes are TRBV6-4 and TRBJ2-1, with D possibly TRBD2 on 6 matching bases. The V gene's germline CDR1 is MRHNA and CDR2 SNTAGT. Trimming stripped 2 bases from V and 1 base from J, with 18 bases between. CDR3 length: 18 residues. The CDR3 region is CASSDLASKRASYNEQFF. DNA of the CDR3: TGTGCCAGCAGTGACCTGGCCTCCAAGCGGGCATCCTACAATGAGCAGTTCTTC.

The chain has TRBV28 and TRBJ1-3; D gene ambiguous. The ends were cut back, 6 bases at V and 8 bases at J, with 11 bases in the middle. Germline loops: CDR1 MDHEN, CDR2 SYDVKM. CDR3 length: 12 residues. The CDR3 here is CASSQVAHTIYF. CDR3 DNA: TGTGCCAGCAGCCAAGTGGCGCACACCATATATTTT.

The rearrangement joins TRBV7-2 to TRBJ2-5, with D tentatively TRBD1 (6 bases). Germline CDR1 and CDR2: SGHTA and FQGNSA. V lost 6 bases to trimming and J lost 1 base, with 12 bases between them. The CDR3 is made up of 14 amino acids. CDR3 region: CASSRQGSQETQYF. The CDR3 DNA sequence: TGTGCCAGCAGTCGGCAGGGGTCCCAAGAGACCCAGTACTTC.

The rearrangement uses TRBV11-3 and TRBJ2-3; D not certain. The V end lost 5 bases, the J end lost 1 base, and 7 bases lay between the germline ends. Germline V gene sequence: CDR1 SGHNT, CDR2 YENEEA. CDR3 length equals 13 residues. The CDR3 region is CASSPSGTDTQYF. CDR3 coding DNA: TGTGCCAGCAGCCCGTCGGGCACAGATACGCAGTATTTT.